This T cell receptor (beta chain) was documented in a study of siplizumab effects on memory and regulatory T cells. TCRdb's copy holds only in-frame clones and misses some; the assay was immunoSEQ multiplex PCR. The sample shows tens of thousands of clones, roughly 90% of them seen only once. Germline CDR1 is LNHDA and CDR2 is SQIVND (reference sequence). This CDR3 has 20 amino acids. Germline trimming cut 4 bases from V and 7 bases from J; bases unmatched to any gene: 22. This receptor was identified in a human donor in good health. The chain is built from TRBV19 and TRBJ2-2; 9 nucleotides line up with TRBD2. Sequenced input: naive CD4+ T cells sorted from blood. The CDR3 region has the DNA TGTGCCAGTAGTAAACGGACCTTTGCCTTGGGCGGGAGGGCCGACGGGGAGCTGTTTTTT. Its translation: CASSKRTFALGGRADGELFF.